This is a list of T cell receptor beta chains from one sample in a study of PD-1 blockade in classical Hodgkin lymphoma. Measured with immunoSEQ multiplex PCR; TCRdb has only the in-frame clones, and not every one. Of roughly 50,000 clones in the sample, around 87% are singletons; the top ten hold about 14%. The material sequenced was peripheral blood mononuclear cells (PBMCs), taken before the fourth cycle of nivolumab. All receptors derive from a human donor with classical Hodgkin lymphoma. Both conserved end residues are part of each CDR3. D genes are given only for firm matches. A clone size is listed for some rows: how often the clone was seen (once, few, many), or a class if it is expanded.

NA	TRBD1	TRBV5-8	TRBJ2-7	TGTGCCAGCAGCTTGGGGACAGGGTCGTCCTACGAGCAGTACTTC	CASSLGTGSSYEQYF
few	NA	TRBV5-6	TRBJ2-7	TGTGCCAGCAGCACCCCTAGCTCCTACGAGCAGTACTTC	CASSTPSSYEQYF
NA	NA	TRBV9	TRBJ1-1	TGTGCCAGCAGCACCCAAGACCGAATGAACACTGAAGCTTTCTTT	CASSTQDRMNTEAFF
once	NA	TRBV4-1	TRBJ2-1	TGCGCCAGCAGCCAGGGATCTCGGGGGAACACCTACAATGAGCAGTTCTTC	CASSQGSRGNTYNEQFF
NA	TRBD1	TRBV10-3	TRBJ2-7	TGTGCCATCAGTGATTTCGACAGGGTCCACGAGCAGTACTTC	CAISDFDRVHEQYF
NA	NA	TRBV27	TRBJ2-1	TGTGCCAGCAGTTTATCGAGGGCCAATGAGCAGTTCTTC	CASSLSRANEQFF
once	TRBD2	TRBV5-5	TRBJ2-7	TGTGCCAGCAGCGGGTGGGGCGGGAGAGGATACGAGCAGTACTTC	CASSGWGGRGYEQYF
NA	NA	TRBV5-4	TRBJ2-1	TGTGCCAGCAGCATTGGAGGGCGGTTGGACAATGAGCAGTTCTTC	CASSIGGRLDNEQFF
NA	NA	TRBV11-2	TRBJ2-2	TGTGCCAGCAAGAGCGGGTCGGACACCGGGGAGCTGTTTTTT	CASKSGSDTGELFF
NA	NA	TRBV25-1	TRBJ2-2	TGTGCCAGCAGTGCCCGGTCAGGGTCCGGGGAGCTGTTTTTT	CASSARSGSGELFF
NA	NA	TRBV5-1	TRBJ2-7	TGCGCCAGCAGCTTGGAATTCCTCACCTACGAGCAGTACTTC	CASSLEFLTYEQYF
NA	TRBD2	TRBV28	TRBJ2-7	TGTGCCAGCAGATTTAGCGGGAGAAACGACTACGAGCAGTACTTC	CASRFSGRNDYEQYF
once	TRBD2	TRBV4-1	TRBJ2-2	TGCGCCAGCAGCCATTCCTCCGGGACTAGCGCTTCGTTATTATCGAACACCGGGGAGCTGTTTTTT	CASSHSSGTSASLLSNTGELFF
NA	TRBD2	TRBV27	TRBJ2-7	TGTGCCAGCAGCGAGGGACTAGCGGGATTATCGGACGAGCAGTACTTC	CASSEGLAGLSDEQYF
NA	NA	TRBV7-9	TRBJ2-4	TGTGCCAGCAGCCTGGTCCCCTTAGCCAAAAACATTCAGTACTTC	CASSLVPLAKNIQYF
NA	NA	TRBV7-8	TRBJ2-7	TGTGCCAGCAGTACGGGACTTGGCGAGCAGTACTTC	CASSTGLGEQYF
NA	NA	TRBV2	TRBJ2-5	TGTGCCAGCAGTGAGGTATACACCCAAGAGACCCAGTACTTC	CASSEVYTQETQYF
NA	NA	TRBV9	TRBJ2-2	TGTGCCAGCAGCCAACTCGAATTAAGGGCTCATGGGGAGCTGTTTTTT	CASSQLELRAHGELFF
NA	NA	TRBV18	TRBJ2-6	TGTGCCAGCTCACCGTCAGGGGCCAACGTCCTGACTTTC	CASSPSGANVLTF
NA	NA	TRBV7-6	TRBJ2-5	TGTGCCAGCAGCTTAGAAGCAGAGGGAGCCCAGTACTTC	CASSLEAEGAQYF
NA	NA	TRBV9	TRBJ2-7	TGTGCCAGCAGCGTAGGTCAGGGCAAGCAGTACTTC	CASSVGQGKQYF
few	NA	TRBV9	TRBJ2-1	TGTGCCAGCAGCTTTGACATTTACAATGAGCAGTTCTTC	CASSFDIYNEQFF